This is a list of T cell receptor beta chains from one sample in a study of T-cell reconstitution after alpha-beta-depleted transplantation in children. TCRdb passed the PCR reads through MiXCR, listing each CDR3 protein once. The sample lists 530,000 or so distinct CDR3 sequences; 25% to 30% were seen once. The sequenced sample was PBMCs, obtained before TCRalphabeta/CD19-depleted stem cell transplant. The receptors were sampled from a boy under two years old with Wiskott-Aldrich syndrome, due to receive a stem cell transplant. CDR3s include the opening cysteine and the closing phenylalanine or tryptophan. The D gene is left open where the match is weak. Clone size is stated in some rows and not others, as once, few, many or a class when expanded.

j_gene | v_gene | d_gene | abundance | CDR3nt | CDR3aa
TRBJ2-1 | TRBV4-1 | TRBD2 | - | TGCGCCAGCAGCCAAGATCAGAGACTAGCGGGAGGCACATACAATGAGCAGTTCTTC | CASSQDQRLAGGTYNEQFF
TRBJ1-1 | TRBV20-1 | - | - | TGCAGTCGGACCACTATGAACACTGAAGCTTTCTTT | CSRTTMNTEAFF
TRBJ2-7 | TRBV11-2 | - | few | TGTGCCAGCAGGGGGGTTGTGAAGCTTAACCCCTACGAGCAGTACTTC | CASRGVVKLNPYEQYF
TRBJ2-1 | TRBV6-1 | TRBD2 | - | TGTGCCAGCGGCGCACTAGCGGGAGACAACAATGAGCAGTTCTTC | CASGALAGDNNEQFF
TRBJ1-2 | TRBV28 | - | - | TGTGCCAGCAGTTCCACGAACAGTTCCCCTAAGTATGGCTACACCTTC | CASSSTNSSPKYGYTF
TRBJ2-5 | TRBV6-5 | - | - | TGTGCCAGCGGGCTTAGGGGGGAGACCCAGTACTTC | CASGLRGETQYF
TRBJ2-2 | TRBV5-1 | - | - | TGCGCCAGCAGCCCCAGGTTCGGACGTATACCCACCGGGGAGCTGTTTTTT | CASSPRFGRIPTGELFF
TRBJ2-7 | TRBV3-1 | TRBD1 | few | TGTGCCAGCAGCCGACAGGGGGCAAGGGACGAGCAGTACTTC | CASSRQGARDEQYF
TRBJ2-1 | TRBV20-1 | - | - | TGCAGTGCTCCGAGACTAGACAATGAGCAGTTCTTC | CSAPRLDNEQFF
TRBJ1-1 | TRBV6-1 | TRBD1 | few | TGTGCCAGCAGTCCTCCGGGACAGGGAGGATCTGAAGCTTTCTTT | CASSPPGQGGSEAFF
TRBJ2-7 | TRBV30 | - | few | TGTGCCTGGAGTCGGGGCAGGGGAACCTACGAGCAGTACTTC | CAWSRGRGTYEQYF
TRBJ2-1 | TRBV4-1 | - | - | TGCACCAGCAGCCAAGGCGGTGGGCAGTTCTTC | CTSSQGGGQFF
TRBJ2-3 | TRBV7-9 | - | - | TGTGCCAGCAATGAAGGTTTTGGGGATACGCAGTATTTT | CASNEGFGDTQYF
TRBJ2-1 | TRBV5-1 | TRBD2 | - | TGCGCCAGCAGCTTGTTGCCGGGACTAGCTTACAATGAGCAGTTCTTC | CASSLLPGLAYNEQFF
TRBJ1-1 | TRBV7-3 | TRBD1 | many | TGTGCCAGCAGCTTCGCAGGGGGCACTGAAGCTTTCTTT | CASSFAGGTEAFF
TRBJ1-3 | TRBV12-3/TRBV12-4 | TRBD1 | few | TGTGCCAGCAGGGCCTCAGGGGGCTTTGGAAACACCATATATTTT | CASRASGGFGNTIYF
TRBJ2-5 | TRBV28 | TRBD1 | - | TGTGCCAGCAGCCGAGCGCCCGGGACAGGGGCGGAGACCCAGTACTTC | CASSRAPGTGAETQYF
TRBJ2-6 | TRBV11-2 | - | - | TGTGCCAGCAGCTTAGAATTCTGGGCCAACGTCCTGACTTTC | CASSLEFWANVLTF
TRBJ2-1 | TRBV5-1 | - | - | TGCGCCAGCAGCTCTGCCCGGGACTCCCTCCTCAATGAGCAGTTCTTC | CASSSARDSLLNEQFF
TRBJ2-2 | TRBV5-1 | TRBD1 | - | TGCGCCAGCAGCTCAGGGGGCGCGGCCGGGGAGCTGTTTTTT | CASSSGGAAGELFF
TRBJ2-1 | TRBV7-9 | TRBD1 | - | TGTGCCAGCAGCTTAACGGGGACAGGGGTTGATGAGCAGTTCTTC | CASSLTGTGVDEQFF
TRBJ1-3 | TRBV25-1 | - | few | TGTGCCAGCAGTGAATCGGGGTGGGGAAACACCATATATTTT | CASSESGWGNTIYF
TRBJ1-2 | TRBV7-9 | TRBD1 | few | TGTGCCAGCAGCTTAGAAGGGACAGCCGCCGCTAGTGATGGCTACACCTTC | CASSLEGTAAASDGYTF
TRBJ2-7 | TRBV28 | TRBD2 | - | TGTGCCAGCAGCCTGGGGACTAGCGGGACCGGCGAGCAGTACTTC | CASSLGTSGTGEQYF
TRBJ1-5 | TRBV20-1 | - | few | TGCAGTGCTAGAGGACACCTTAGCAATCAGCCCCAGCATTTT | CSARGHLSNQPQHF
TRBJ2-1 | TRBV20-1 | TRBD2 | once | TGCAGTGCTAGTCGGGAGGCAGACAATGAGCAGTTCTTC | CSASREADNEQFF
TRBJ2-1 | TRBV2 | - | - | TGTGCCAGCAGTGAGTTAAAGGTAGCGCATGAGCAGTTCTTC | CASSELKVAHEQFF
TRBJ2-2 | TRBV3-1 | - | few | TGTGCCAGTCAGGGTAGCGGGGAGCTGTTTTTT | CASQGSGELFF
TRBJ1-4 | TRBV6-1 | - | few | TGTGCCAGCAGTGAAGGTCGTCTGGCCGTGAATGAAAAACTGTTTTTT | CASSEGRLAVNEKLFF
TRBJ2-3 | TRBV29-1 | TRBD2 | - | TGCAGCGTTGGGGCTAGCGGGGGCACAGATACGCAGTATTTT | CSVGASGGTDTQYF
TRBJ1-6 | TRBV5-1 | - | few | TGCGCCAGCACCCTGGGGGGGGGCCATTCACCCCTCCACTTT | CASTLGGGHSPLHF
TRBJ2-3 | TRBV5-1 | - | - | TGCGCCAGCAGCTTACGGGAGCGCACAGATACGCAGTATTTT | CASSLRERTDTQYF
TRBJ2-2 | TRBV7-6 | - | few | TGTGCCAGCAGCCGACTGGTCGCGGGGACCGGGGAGCTGTTTTTT | CASSRLVAGTGELFF